The present TCR beta chain was sequenced within a study of patients and donors after allogeneic stem cell transplantation. The V gene's germline CDR1 is MNHEY and CDR2 SVGAGI. This CDR3 comprises 14 residues. With 0 bases removed from V and 5 bases from J, the gap between germline ends came to 11 bases. Using its own MiXCR run on the RT-PCR reads, TCRdb lists one record per CDR3 protein. The table shows around 240,000 distinct CDR3 sequences, with 11% to 15% occurring only once. This receptor was obtained from a human donor who was either an allogeneic HSCT recipient or a stem cell or donor lymphocyte infusion donor (not recorded which). It is not recorded whose cells these are; they may come from a transplant donor. J is TRBJ2-7 and V is TRBV6-5; D is possibly TRBD1 (6 bases). Sequencing used blood, either unsorted or a sorted T cell fraction (not recorded which). As DNA, the CDR3 is TGTGCCAGCAGTTACTCCACAGGGTACCACGAGCAGTACTTC. Residues: CASSYSTGYHEQYF.